The 13 T cell receptor beta chains in this list originate from one sample, sequenced in a study of T cell responses to AZD1222 COVID-19 vaccine. Sequencing was performed with immunoSEQ multiplex PCR; in TCRdb, only in-frame clones are kept and a portion is missing. This table has over 85,000 clones, 80% to 95% appearing once. The source was peripheral blood, collected 28 days after the second AZD1222 dose. These receptors were collected from an adult who received the AZD1222 COVID-19 vaccine.

J is TRBJ1-5 and V is TRBV7-2; weak D call: TRBD1 (6 bases). CDR1 is SGHTA, CDR2 FQGNSA, per germline. Trimming removed 0 bases at V and 6 bases at J, with 18 bases between. The CDR3 runs 17 residues. Here the CDR3 reads CASSLAVAWGRFQPQHF. The CDR3 DNA follows: TGTGCCAGCAGCTTAGCGGTCGCATGGGGGCGCTTTCAGCCCCAGCATTTT.

The V call is TRBV2, the J call TRBJ2-7; unclear D gene. Germline values: CDR1 SNHLY, CDR2 FYNNEI. The CDR3 has 15 amino acids. Trimming cost V 3 bases and J 6 bases, with 18 bases left between them. In DNA form, the CDR3 reads TGTGCCAGCAGTGAGTCTAGGAGCCCCTCCGGCGAGCAGTACTTC. Its translation is CASSESRSPSGEQYF.

The chain employs TRBV27 and TRBJ2-7; no clear D gene. V was pared by 1 base and J by 0 bases, with 16 bases between. CDR3 length: 17 amino acids. The germline V gene encodes CDR1 MNHEY and CDR2 SMNVEV (reference sequence). CDR3 sequence reads: CASSLYPPDGSSYEQYF. CDR3 sequence (DNA): TGTGCCAGCAGTTTATATCCCCCGGACGGAAGCTCCTACGAGCAGTACTTC.

The chain has TRBV7-2 and TRBJ2-7; TRBD1 might be the D (6 bases). Germline V gene lookup returns CDR1 SGHTA and CDR2 FQGNSA. The CDR3 consists of 15 residues. Trimming cost V 2 bases and J 5 bases, with 16 bases left between them. CDR3 DNA sequence: TGTGCCAGCAGCTTACGCGGGCAGGGGACAAACGAGCAGTACTTC. This gives the protein CASSLRGQGTNEQYF.

The gene calls are TRBV4-3 and TRBJ1-3; no firm D call. Germline-derived CDR1 and CDR2 are LGHNA and YSLEER. The CDR3 runs to 16 residues. V was pared by 4 bases and J by 0 bases, with 13 bases between. CDR3 bases: TGCGCCAGCAGCCCCACAGTTGGACTCTCTGGAAACACCATATATTTT. This encodes CASSPTVGLSGNTIYF.

This chain connects TRBV10-3 to TRBJ2-1; TRBD1 matches at 11 bases. Germline V gene data show CDR1 as ENHRY and CDR2 as SYGVKD. The CDR3 runs 14 residues. Trimming took 7 bases from V and 7 from J; bases not matched to a gene: 6. Written as DNA, the CDR3 is TGTGCCATCAACGGGGACAGGGGGGAGAATGAGCAGTTCTTC. This gives the protein CAINGDRGENEQFF.

The rearrangement uses TRBV9 and TRBJ1-3; 11 nucleotides agree with TRBD1. V was pared by 0 bases and J by 4 bases, with 3 bases of the junction left unmatched. The CDR3 spans 16 residues. Germline loops: CDR1 SGDLS, CDR2 YYNGEE. CDR3 coding DNA: TGTGCCAGCAGCGTAGCGGGACAGGGGGTAGGAAACACCATATATTTT. Its translation: CASSVAGQGVGNTIYF.

The rearrangement joins TRBV5-1 to TRBJ1-2, with 7 bases fitting TRBD1. The trim removed 6 bases at V and 1 base at J, leaving 15 bases unmatched. The V gene's germline CDR1 is SGHRS and CDR2 YFSETQ. CDR3 length equals 17 residues. DNA for the CDR3: TGCGCCAGCACACAATCGCCGGGACAGAGAGATAACTATGGCTACACCTTC. Protein product: CASTQSPGQRDNYGYTF.

Notes on this clone: The DNA is omitted, as the CDR3 cannot be located on it reliably, and the CDR3 follows TCRdb's listing. The chain has TRBV19 and TRBJ2-3. The CDR3 has 12 amino acids, counting both end residues. The germline V gene encodes CDR1 LNHDA and CDR2 SQIVND (reference sequence). CDR3 in amino acids: CASTSDGDTQYF.

This clone was seen only a few times. V and J are TRBV12-5 and TRBJ1-2; D is unclear. Germline assignment: CDR1 LGHNT and CDR2 FRNRAP. This CDR3 contains 13 residues. V was clipped by 2 bases and J by 5 bases, with 9 bases between them. CDR3 region: CASGLNTGYGYTF. CDR3 coding DNA: TGTGCTAGTGGTTTGAATACGGGATATGGCTACACCTTC.

This sequence joins TRBV6-5 and TRBJ2-2; possibly TRBD1 for D (6 bases). The V end lost 6 bases, the J end lost 7 bases, and 12 bases lay between the germline ends. The CDR3 sequence is 13 residues long. Germline-derived CDR1 and CDR2 are MNHEY and SVGAGI. The CDR3 DNA sequence: TGTGCCAGCAGAACAGGGTTAATCGGGGAGCTGTTTTTT. It yields the protein CASRTGLIGELFF.

The chain couples TRBV12-5 to TRBJ1-2, with D maybe TRBD1 (6 bases). CDR3 length: 17 residues. Germline CDR1 is LGHNT and CDR2 is FRNRAP. V was trimmed by 0 bases and J by 4 bases, leaving 18 bases between them. The CDR3 bases are TGTGCTAGTGGTTTGGTACCTGGAGGGGGAACCTTCTATGGCTACACCTTC. Translated: CASGLVPGGGTFYGYTF.

The gene calls are TRBV19 and TRBJ2-3, with 9 bases that match TRBD1. The CDR3 length is 12 residues. The germline V gene has CDR1 LNHDA and CDR2 SQIVND (reference sequence). The trim removed 10 bases at V and 6 bases at J, leaving 5 bases unmatched. The CDR3: CATDRGSDTQYF. CDR3 sequence (DNA): TGTGCCACCGACAGGGGGTCGGATACGCAGTATTTT.